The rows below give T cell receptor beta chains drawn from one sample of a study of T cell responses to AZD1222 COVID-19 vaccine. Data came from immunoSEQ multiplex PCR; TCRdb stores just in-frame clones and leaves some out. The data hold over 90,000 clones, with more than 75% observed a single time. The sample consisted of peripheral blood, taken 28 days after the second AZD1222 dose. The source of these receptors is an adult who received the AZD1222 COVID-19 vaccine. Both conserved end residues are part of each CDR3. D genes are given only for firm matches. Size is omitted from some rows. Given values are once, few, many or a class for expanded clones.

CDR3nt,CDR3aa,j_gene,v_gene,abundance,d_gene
TGTGCCAGCAGCTTGGCAGATACGCAGTATTTT,CASSLADTQYF,TRBJ2-3,TRBV5-6,-,-
TGTGCCAGCAGGAGGACGGGGAACACTGAAGCTTTCTTT,CASRRTGNTEAFF,TRBJ1-1,TRBV11-3,once,-
TGTGCCAGCAGTGATTCCAACCTCGTCCCCGGGGAGCTGTTTTTT,CASSDSNLVPGELFF,TRBJ2-2,TRBV2,-,-
TGTGCCAGCAGCCAAGAGGGCAGCTCCTACGAGCAGTACTTC,CASSQEGSSYEQYF,TRBJ2-7,TRBV4-2,-,-
TGTGCTAGTGGTTTGGGGCCGGGACAGAGCTTAAACACTGAAGCTTTCTTT,CASGLGPGQSLNTEAFF,TRBJ1-1,TRBV12-5,-,TRBD1
TGCGCCAGCAGCCAAGCAGTGTCCTACGAGCAGTACTTC,CASSQAVSYEQYF,TRBJ2-7,TRBV4-3,-,-
TGTGCCAGCAGTTCTACTAGCGGTTATTACGAGCAGTACTTC,CASSSTSGYYEQYF,TRBJ2-7,TRBV28,-,TRBD2
TGCAGCGTTACGGGCGGGGAGACCCAGTACTTC,CSVTGGETQYF,TRBJ2-5,TRBV29-1,-,-
TGTGCCAGCAGCTTCGGACAGGGGGCTAATTATGGCTACACCTTC,CASSFGQGANYGYTF,TRBJ1-2,TRBV11-3,-,TRBD1
TGCAGCGTCCATAGCGGGGGCACTGAAGCTTTCTTT,CSVHSGGTEAFF,TRBJ1-1,TRBV29-1,-,-
TGTGCCAGCAGTTACTCGTTTCGGAACACTGAAGCTTTCTTT,CASSYSFRNTEAFF,TRBJ1-1,TRBV6-5,-,-
TGTGCCAGCACCTTCGGGACAGGGGATGAAAAACTGTTTTTT,CASTFGTGDEKLFF,TRBJ1-4,TRBV11-3,-,TRBD1
TGTGCCAGCGTTCGAGCGGGAGACTCCTACGAGCAGTACTTC,CASVRAGDSYEQYF,TRBJ2-7,TRBV28,-,TRBD2
TGTGCCAGCTCAACCACGGACTTCAATACGGGTTCACCCCTCCACTTT,CASSTTDFNTGSPLHF,TRBJ1-6,TRBV18,-,-
TGTGCCAGTAGGGGACAGTACAATCAGCCCCAGCATTTT,CASRGQYNQPQHF,TRBJ1-5,TRBV19,-,TRBD1
TGTGCCACCAGCAGAGCCCCGAGGATGAATCAGCCCCAGCATTTT,CATSRAPRMNQPQHF,TRBJ1-5,TRBV15,-,-
TGTGCCTGGAGGGTGACAATGAACACTGAAGCTTTCTTT,CAWRVTMNTEAFF,TRBJ1-1,TRBV30,-,-
TGTGCCAGCAGCCGGGGACAGCTCACCGGGGAGCTGTTTTTT,CASSRGQLTGELFF,TRBJ2-2,TRBV11-2,-,TRBD1
TGTGCCAGCAGTCGGGGACTAGTCCACGCCGCCGGGGAGCTGTTTTTT,CASSRGLVHAAGELFF,TRBJ2-2,TRBV3-1/TRBV3-2,few,TRBD2
TGTGCCAGCAGCTTGCGGACAGTGGGGGAGACCCAGTACTTC,CASSLRTVGETQYF,TRBJ2-5,TRBV21-1,-,-
TGTGCCAGCAGCTTTGGGGAGGAAGAGACCCAGTACTTC,CASSFGEEETQYF,TRBJ2-5,TRBV11-3,-,-
TGTGCCAGCAGCTTTACTAGCGTTCAAGAGACCCAGTACTTC,CASSFTSVQETQYF,TRBJ2-5,TRBV11-2,-,TRBD2
TGTGCCAGCAGCCAGGTTCACGAGCAGTTCTTC,CASSQVHEQFF,TRBJ2-1,TRBV5-4,once,-
TGTGCCAGCAGCCCCCCCCGGGACAGGGGTCCCTACGAGCAGTACTTC,CASSPPRDRGPYEQYF,TRBJ2-7,TRBV7-6,once,TRBD1
TGTGCCAGCAGTTACTCGGGACAGGTCGACCGCCAGTACTTC,CASSYSGQVDRQYF,TRBJ2-7,TRBV6-5,-,TRBD1
TGCAGCGTGATAGGGACAGGGCTATACGAGCAGTACTTC,CSVIGTGLYEQYF,TRBJ2-7,TRBV29-1,-,TRBD1
TGTGCCACCCGACCCCGAAGCGCAGATACGCAGTATTTT,CATRPRSADTQYF,TRBJ2-3,TRBV10-3,-,-
TGTGCCAGCAGTCGGACAGGGCCCCCAGATACGCAGTATTTT,CASSRTGPPDTQYF,TRBJ2-3,TRBV28,-,TRBD1
TGTGCCAGCAGCCAACAATCCGGGACAGCCCCCTATGGCTACACCTTC,CASSQQSGTAPYGYTF,TRBJ1-2,TRBV4-2,-,TRBD1
TGTGCCAGCAGTGGAAGCGGACGGCAGGCAGATACGCAGTATTTT,CASSGSGRQADTQYF,TRBJ2-3,TRBV6-2/TRBV6-3,-,-
TGTGCCAGCAACACAGCGGGAGGGGGGAATGAGCAGTTCTTC,CASNTAGGGNEQFF,TRBJ2-1,TRBV6-5,-,TRBD2
TGCGCCAGCAGTGAGTCTTACACGGATTTTGAAAAACTGTTTTTT,CASSESYTDFEKLFF,TRBJ1-4,TRBV10-2,once,-
TGCGCCAGCAGCTCCGGGGAGTTGAATGAGCAGTTCTTC,CASSSGELNEQFF,TRBJ2-1,TRBV5-1,-,-
TGTGCCAGCAGCCCCCGGGACAGGGGGCAAGAGCAGTACTTC,CASSPRDRGQEQYF,TRBJ2-7,TRBV11-3,-,TRBD1
TGTGCCAGCAGCGTTGGTACTAGCGGGGGACAAGAGACCCATTACTTC,CASSVGTSGGQETHYF,TRBJ2-5,TRBV9,-,TRBD2
TGTGCCAGCAGCCAAGAAGGGGGGGTAGCGGGGACTTTGAATGAGCAGTTCTTC,CASSQEGGVAGTLNEQFF,TRBJ2-1,TRBV4-2,-,TRBD2
TGTGCCAGCAGTTACGGACTAGCGGCTCGAGAGACCCAGTACTTC,CASSYGLAARETQYF,TRBJ2-5,TRBV6-5,few,TRBD2
TGTGCCACCAGTGACAATACCCCGGGACAGAACTATGGCTACACCTTC,CATSDNTPGQNYGYTF,TRBJ1-2,TRBV24-1,few,TRBD1
TGTGCCAGCAGCCGAAGGCTACAGGAGACTGAAGCTTTCTTT,CASSRRLQETEAFF,TRBJ1-1,TRBV4-2,-,-
TGCAGCGTACTTACTCCGGGACAGTTGGATGAGCAGTTCTTC,CSVLTPGQLDEQFF,TRBJ2-1,TRBV29-1,-,TRBD1
TGTGCCAGCTCACCACGATACAGGGCTTCGGATTCACCCCTCCACTTT,CASSPRYRASDSPLHF,TRBJ1-6,TRBV18,-,-